This TCR beta chain appears in the sequencing data of a study of T cells in Graves' hyperthyroidism and ophthalmopathy. Overall study results and limits: A median about 6 months before onset, the model predicted ophthalmopathy.

There were TCR beta CDR3 regions amplified from RNA transcripts. The HTBI primer set drove a first-round RT-PCR of the TCR CDR3. TCRdb re-derived calls from the multiplex PCR reads in MiXCR, one entry per CDR3 protein. The sample lists approximately 690,000 distinct CDR3 sequences, 13% to 15% occurring once. This clonotype was found many times. The antigen remains unidentified. The CDR3 totals 16 residues. With V trimmed by 5 bases and J by 7 bases, 9 bases remained unmatched. Germline V gives CDR1 SGHTA, CDR2 FQGNSA. The clonotype originates from a woman in her 50s with Graves' ophthalmopathy. The sample taken for sequencing was blood. The chain joins TRBV7-2 to TRBJ2-6; 9 positions agree with TRBD1. CDR3: CASSPSTGGTANVLTF. CDR3 DNA sequence: TGTGCCAGCAGCCCATCGACAGGGGGAACTGCCAACGTCCTGACTTTC.